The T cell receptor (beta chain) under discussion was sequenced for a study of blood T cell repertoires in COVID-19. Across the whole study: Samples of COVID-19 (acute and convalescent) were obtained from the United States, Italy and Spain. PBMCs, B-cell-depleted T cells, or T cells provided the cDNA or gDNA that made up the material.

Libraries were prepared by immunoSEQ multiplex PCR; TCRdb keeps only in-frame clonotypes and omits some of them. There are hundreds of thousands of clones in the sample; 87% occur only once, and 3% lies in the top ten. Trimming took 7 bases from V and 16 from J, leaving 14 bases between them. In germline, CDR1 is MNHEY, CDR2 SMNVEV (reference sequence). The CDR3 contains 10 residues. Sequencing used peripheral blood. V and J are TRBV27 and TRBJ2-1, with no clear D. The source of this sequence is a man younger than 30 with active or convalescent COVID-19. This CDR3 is CASTSPPLFF. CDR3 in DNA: TGTGCCAGCACCTCCCCCCCCCTTTTCTTC.